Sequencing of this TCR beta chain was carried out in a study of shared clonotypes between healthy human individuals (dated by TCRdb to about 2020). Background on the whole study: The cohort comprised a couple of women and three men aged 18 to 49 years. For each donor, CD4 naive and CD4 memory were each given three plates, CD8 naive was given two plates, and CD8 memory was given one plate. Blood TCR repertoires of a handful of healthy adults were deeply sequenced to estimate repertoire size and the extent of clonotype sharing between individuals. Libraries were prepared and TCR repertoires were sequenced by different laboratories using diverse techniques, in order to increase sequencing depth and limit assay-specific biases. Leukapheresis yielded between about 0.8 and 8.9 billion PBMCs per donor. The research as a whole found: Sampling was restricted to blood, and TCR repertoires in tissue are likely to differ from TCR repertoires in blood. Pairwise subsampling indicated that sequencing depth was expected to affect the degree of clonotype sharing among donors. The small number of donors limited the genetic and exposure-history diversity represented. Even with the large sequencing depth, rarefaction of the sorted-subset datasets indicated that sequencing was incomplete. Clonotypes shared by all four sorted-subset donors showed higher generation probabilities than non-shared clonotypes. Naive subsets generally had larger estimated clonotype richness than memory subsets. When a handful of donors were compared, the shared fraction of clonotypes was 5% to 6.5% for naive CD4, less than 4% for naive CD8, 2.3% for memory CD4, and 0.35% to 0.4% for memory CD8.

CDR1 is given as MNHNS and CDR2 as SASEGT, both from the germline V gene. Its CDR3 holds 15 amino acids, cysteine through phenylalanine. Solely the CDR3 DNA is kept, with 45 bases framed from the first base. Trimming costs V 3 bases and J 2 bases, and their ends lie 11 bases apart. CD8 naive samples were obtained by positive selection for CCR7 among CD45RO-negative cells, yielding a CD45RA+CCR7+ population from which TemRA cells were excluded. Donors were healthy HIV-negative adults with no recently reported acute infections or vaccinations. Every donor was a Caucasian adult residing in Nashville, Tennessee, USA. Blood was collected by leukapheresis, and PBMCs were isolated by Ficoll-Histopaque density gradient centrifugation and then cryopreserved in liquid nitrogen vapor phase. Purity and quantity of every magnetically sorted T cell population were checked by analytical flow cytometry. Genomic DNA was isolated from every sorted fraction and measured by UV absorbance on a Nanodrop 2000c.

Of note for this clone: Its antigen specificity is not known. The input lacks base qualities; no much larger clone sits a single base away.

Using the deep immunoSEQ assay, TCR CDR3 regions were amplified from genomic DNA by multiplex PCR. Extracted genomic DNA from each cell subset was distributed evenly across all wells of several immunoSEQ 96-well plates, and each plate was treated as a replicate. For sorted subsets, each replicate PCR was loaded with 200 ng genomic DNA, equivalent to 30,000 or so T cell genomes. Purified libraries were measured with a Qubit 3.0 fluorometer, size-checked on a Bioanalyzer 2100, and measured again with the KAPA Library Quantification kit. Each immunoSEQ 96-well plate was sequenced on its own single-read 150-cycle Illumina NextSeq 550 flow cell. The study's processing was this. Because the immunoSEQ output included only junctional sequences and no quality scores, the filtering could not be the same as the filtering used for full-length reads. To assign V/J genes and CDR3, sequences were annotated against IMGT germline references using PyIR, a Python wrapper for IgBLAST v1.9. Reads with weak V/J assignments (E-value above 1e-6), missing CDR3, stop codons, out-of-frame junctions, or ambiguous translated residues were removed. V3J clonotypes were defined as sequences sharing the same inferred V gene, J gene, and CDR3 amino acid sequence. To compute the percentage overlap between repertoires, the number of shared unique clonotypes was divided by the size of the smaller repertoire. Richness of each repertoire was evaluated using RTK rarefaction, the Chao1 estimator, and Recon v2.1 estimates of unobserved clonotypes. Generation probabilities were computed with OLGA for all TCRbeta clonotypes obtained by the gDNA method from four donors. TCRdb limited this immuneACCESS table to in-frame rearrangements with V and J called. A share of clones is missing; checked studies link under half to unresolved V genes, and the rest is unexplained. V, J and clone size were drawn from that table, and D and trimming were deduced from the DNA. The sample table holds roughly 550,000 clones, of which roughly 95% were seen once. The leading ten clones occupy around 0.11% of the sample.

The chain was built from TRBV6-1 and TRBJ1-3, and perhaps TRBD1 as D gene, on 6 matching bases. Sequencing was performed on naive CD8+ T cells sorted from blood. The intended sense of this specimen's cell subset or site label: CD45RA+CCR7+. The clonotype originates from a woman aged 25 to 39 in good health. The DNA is TGTGCCAGCAGTGACCAGCAGGGGACTGGAAACACCATATATTTT. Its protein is CASSDQQGTGNTIYF.